The source of this T cell receptor (beta chain) is a study of cytotoxic CD8 clonotypes in ibrutinib-treated CLL. The CDR3 spans 15 residues. With 9 bases removed from V and 0 bases from J, the gap between germline ends came to 15 bases. The germline V gene encodes CDR1 LGHNT and CDR2 FRNRAP. Comment on this clone: Its antigen is undetermined.

Study results and limitations: Public clonotypes showed up rarely, and on treatment they shrank or held steady. A rise in clonality was seen at ibrutinib response, and a fall back toward baseline was seen at progression. Samples were collected at differing times from sustained-remission and progressing patients.

Target depth was 1 in 200,000 to 1 in 1 million T cells, about 10x per clonotype. Clones were read by immunoSEQ multiplex PCR, and TCRdb kept only the in-frame ones, dropping some. The table records about 89,000 clones, around four fifths of them present only once. This chain joins TRBV12-5 and TRBJ1-3; D not certain. The receptor comes from a human donor with chronic lymphocytic leukemia. The source material was PBMCs, sampled after 12 months of ibrutinib treatment. DNA of the CDR3: TGTGCTAGCGTTGATGGCAGCCTCTCTGGAAACACCATATATTTT. This sequence encodes CASVDGSLSGNTIYF.